The rows below give T cell receptor beta chains drawn from one sample of a study of blood T cell repertoires in COVID-19. The repertoire was sequenced with immunoSEQ multiplex PCR; TCRdb's copy has only in-frame clones and lacks some. The data show tens of thousands of clones, with about nine tenths seen just once and roughly 46% held by the top ten. The sequenced material came from peripheral blood. The receptors shown here come from a human donor in a cohort sampled during active COVID-19. Each CDR3 is given with its conserved first and last residue. The order of the fields is J gene, V gene, D gene, clone size, CDR3 protein, CDR3 DNA. D genes are given only for firm matches. The listing skips clone size in some rows; elsewhere it reads once, few, many or a size class.

TRBJ2-1 | TRBV7-2 | . | . | CASSFQGSYNEQFF | TGTGCCAGCAGCTTTCAGGGTAGCTACAATGAGCAGTTCTTC
TRBJ1-1 | TRBV18 | TRBD1 | . | CASSYLTGINTEAFF | TGTGCCAGCTCGTATTTGACAGGGATTAACACTGAAGCTTTCTTT
TRBJ1-4 | TRBV7-8 | . | . | CASSLRPGGEKLFF | TGTGCCAGCAGCTTACGCCCCGGGGGTGAAAAACTGTTTTTT
TRBJ2-7 | TRBV5-6 | . | . | CASSRSGVKNEQYF | TGTGCCAGCAGCAGGTCCGGGGTGAAGAACGAGCAGTACTTC
TRBJ2-1 | TRBV2 | TRBD2 | . | CASRNGLAGGNEQFF | TGTGCCAGCAGAAACGGGCTAGCGGGGGGGAATGAGCAGTTCTTC
TRBJ2-7 | TRBV4-2 | TRBD2 | . | CASSQDPGTSGYEQYF | TGTGCCAGCAGCCAAGATCCGGGGACTAGCGGTTACGAGCAGTACTTC
TRBJ1-1 | TRBV9 | . | . | CASSNREVLIGTEAFF | TGTGCCAGCAGCAACCGGGAGGTTCTAATAGGGACTGAAGCTTTCTTT
TRBJ2-1 | TRBV3-1/TRBV3-2 | TRBD2 | once | CASSQVSGRAGEQFF | TGTGCCAGCAGCCAAGTGAGCGGGAGGGCGGGTGAGCAGTTCTTC
TRBJ1-1 | TRBV19 | . | . | CASSIQVITEAFF | TGTGCCAGTAGTATACAGGTAATCACTGAAGCTTTCTTT
TRBJ2-7 | TRBV10-3 | TRBD1 | . | CAISDAGQGNEQYF | TGTGCCATCAGTGATGCCGGACAGGGTAACGAGCAGTACTTC
TRBJ2-7 | TRBV27 | . | . | CASSRRSAYEQYF | TGTGCCAGCAGCAGGCGTTCAGCCTACGAGCAGTACTTC
TRBJ2-2 | TRBV24-1 | TRBD1 | . | CATSDRPGTGHNTGELFF | TGTGCCACCAGTGACAGACCCGGGACAGGGCACAACACCGGGGAGCTGTTTTTT
TRBJ2-5 | TRBV5-6 | . | . | CASSRGETQYF | TGTGCCAGCAGCCGGGGGGAGACCCAGTACTTC
TRBJ2-3 | TRBV7-9 | . | . | CASSHEGGRVTDTQYF | TGTGCCAGCAGCCACGAAGGGGGGAGGGTCACAGATACGCAGTATTTT
TRBJ2-7 | TRBV18 | . | few | CASSPPFDGTYEQYF | TGTGCCAGCTCACCACCTTTCGACGGGACCTACGAGCAGTACTTC
TRBJ2-2 | TRBV19 | TRBD1 | . | CASSIRDRGIGELFF | TGTGCCAGTAGTATAAGGGACAGGGGAATCGGGGAGCTGTTTTTT
TRBJ2-1 | TRBV28 | TRBD1 | few | CGTGGLNSEQFF | TGTGGGACAGGGGGCTTGAATAGTGAGCAGTTCTTC
TRBJ1-4 | TRBV7-2 | . | . | CASSFQGNEKLFF | TGTGCCAGCAGCTTTCAGGGGAACGAAAAACTGTTTTTT
TRBJ1-1 | TRBV7-2 | TRBD1 | . | CASQNRGMNTEAFF | TGTGCCAGCCAAAACAGGGGCATGAACACTGAAGCTTTCTTT
TRBJ2-7 | TRBV11-3 | . | . | CASSAGEGEQYF | TGTGCCAGCAGCGCAGGGGAGGGCGAGCAGTACTTC
TRBJ2-3 | TRBV11-2 | TRBD2 | . | CASTIAGGFTDTQYF | TGTGCCAGCACCATAGCGGGGGGTTTCACAGATACGCAGTATTTT
TRBJ2-7 | TRBV6-5 | TRBD1 | . | CASRIGGLAYEQYF | TGTGCCAGCAGAATAGGGGGCTTGGCCTACGAGCAGTACTTC
TRBJ2-1 | TRBV11-2 | TRBD1 | . | CASSLDRGSWNEQFF | TGTGCCAGCAGCTTAGACAGGGGGTCTTGGAATGAGCAGTTCTTC
TRBJ2-1 | TRBV27 | . | . | CASSSSGGGSRGEQFF | TGTGCCAGCAGTTCTTCAGGGGGCGGGAGTAGAGGTGAGCAGTTCTTC
TRBJ2-1 | TRBV2 | . | . | CASSEAWASNEQFF | TGTGCCAGCAGTGAAGCGTGGGCGAGTAATGAGCAGTTCTTC
TRBJ1-1 | TRBV5-5 | . | . | CASSLKRGTEAFF | TGTGCCAGCAGCTTGAAGCGGGGCACTGAAGCTTTCTTT
TRBJ1-1 | TRBV5-1 | . | . | CASSPSTVPLNTEAFF | TGCGCCAGCAGCCCTTCGACAGTACCCCTGAACACTGAAGCTTTCTTT
TRBJ2-1 | TRBV5-4 | TRBD2 | few | CASSPRRAGGDEQFF | TGTGCCAGCAGCCCTCGAAGGGCGGGAGGAGATGAGCAGTTCTTC
TRBJ1-1 | TRBV19 | TRBD1 | . | CASSITGQGVTEAFF | TGTGCCAGTAGTATAACCGGACAGGGGGTCACTGAAGCTTTCTTT
TRBJ2-7 | TRBV7-2 | TRBD2 | . | CASSPTSGDYEQYF | TGTGCCAGCAGCCCCACTAGCGGGGACTACGAGCAGTACTTC
TRBJ2-3 | TRBV18 | TRBD1 | . | CASSPGTGDTQYF | TGTGCCAGCTCACCCGGGACAGGCGATACGCAGTATTTT
TRBJ2-7 | TRBV13 | TRBD2 | . | CASSPGLWRGASYEQYF | TGTGCCAGCAGCCCGGGCCTTTGGCGGGGGGCCTCCTACGAGCAGTACTTC
TRBJ2-3 | TRBV13 | . | . | CASSSRDTQYF | TGTGCCAGCAGCTCCCGAGATACGCAGTATTTT
TRBJ2-7 | TRBV30 | . | . | CAWMGGAYEQYF | TGTGCCTGGATGGGGGGAGCCTACGAGCAGTACTTC
TRBJ1-2 | TRBV12-3/TRBV12-4 | . | . | CASSFVWGEGYTF | TGTGCCAGCAGTTTTGTTTGGGGGGAAGGCTACACCTTC
TRBJ1-1 | TRBV7-8 | . | . | CASSLATGYTEAFF | TGTGCCAGCAGCTTAGCCACAGGGTACACTGAAGCTTTCTTT
TRBJ2-1 | TRBV29-1 | TRBD2 | . | CSVGGTSESYNEQFF | TGCAGCGTTGGGGGGACTAGCGAAAGTTACAATGAGCAGTTCTTC
TRBJ1-2 | TRBV7-2 | TRBD1 | . | CASSFGTDGYTF | TGTGCCAGCAGCTTCGGGACAGATGGCTACACCTTC
TRBJ2-6 | TRBV20-1 | . | . | CSASLHGSSGANVLTF | TGCAGTGCTAGTCTCCACGGGAGCTCTGGGGCCAACGTCCTGACTTTC
TRBJ2-7 | TRBV3-1/TRBV3-2 | TRBD2 | . | CASSQRTSGSGGGQYF | TGTGCCAGCAGCCAGCGGACTAGCGGGAGCGGGGGGGGCCAGTACTTC
TRBJ2-5 | TRBV24-1 | TRBD2 | . | CATSDLAGGGQETQYF | TGTGCCACCAGTGACCTAGCGGGGGGTGGGCAAGAGACCCAGTACTTC
TRBJ2-3 | TRBV7-7 | TRBD2 | . | CASSPGTSGGLYDRVDTQYF | TGTGCCAGCAGCCCGGGGACTAGCGGGGGACTTTACGACAGAGTAGATACGCAGTATTTT
TRBJ2-3 | TRBV5-1 | . | . | CASSPPLADTDTQYF | TGCGCCAGCAGCCCACCACTAGCAGACACAGATACGCAGTATTTT
TRBJ2-5 | TRBV18 | TRBD2 | . | CASSPLAGNQETQYF | TGTGCCAGCTCACCACTAGCGGGGAACCAAGAGACCCAGTACTTC
TRBJ2-7 | TRBV18 | . | . | CASSPGRFEQYF | TGTGCCAGCTCACCAGGCCGTTTCGAGCAGTACTTC
TRBJ1-1 | TRBV29-1 | . | . | CSVERGRILNTEAFF | TGCAGCGTTGAAAGAGGCCGGATACTGAACACTGAAGCTTTCTTT
TRBJ1-6 | TRBV4-3 | . | . | CASSQEPEAPLHF | TGCGCCAGCAGCCAAGAACCTGAGGCACCCCTCCACTTT
TRBJ1-1 | TRBV11-2 | . | . | CASNPTRGGLAFF | TGTGCCAGCAACCCTACCCGCGGGGGGCTCGCTTTCTTT
TRBJ2-7 | TRBV9 | . | . | CASGSEYEQYF | TGTGCCAGCGGTAGCGAATACGAGCAGTACTTC
TRBJ2-3 | TRBV9 | TRBD2 | once | CASSVRPREGGTDTQYF | TGTGCCAGCAGCGTACGCCCCCGGGAGGGGGGCACAGATACGCAGTATTTT
TRBJ1-1 | TRBV4-3 | TRBD1 | . | CASSQDRGVAFF | TGCGCCAGCAGCCAAGACAGGGGGGTGGCTTTCTTT
TRBJ2-3 | TRBV28 | TRBD1 | . | CASSFVGQGADTQYF | TGTGCCAGCAGTTTCGTGGGACAGGGGGCAGATACGCAGTATTTT
TRBJ2-7 | TRBV9 | TRBD2 | . | CASSTSAGGPYEQYF | TGTGCCAGCAGCACATCAGCGGGAGGGCCTTACGAGCAGTACTTC
TRBJ2-7 | TRBV12-3/TRBV12-4 | TRBD2 | . | CASSGLGGGEQYF | TGTGCCAGCAGTGGACTAGGTGGGGGAGAGCAGTACTTC
TRBJ2-7 | TRBV2 | TRBD1 | . | CASSAWGTGASSYEQYF | TGTGCCAGCAGTGCATGGGGGACAGGCGCTAGCTCCTACGAGCAGTACTTC